A selection of T cell receptor beta chains follows, all from one sample in a study of blood T cells in healthy people across ages. TCRdb recomputed calls from the 5' RACE reads with MiXCR, one row per CDR3 protein. This table has 750,000 to 850,000 distinct CDR3 sequences, approximately 25% appearing once. The same data also contributed to another study, on T cells of mothers and their children.

Sequencing used blood. These receptors were collected from a boy aged 5-17 years in good health. CDR3s include the opening cysteine and the closing phenylalanine or tryptophan. The order of the fields is D gene, J gene, clone size, V gene, CDR3 protein. D genes are given only for firm matches. The size of a clone is reported for some rows only, either as once, few or many, or as a class for expanded clones.

>NA|TRBJ2-5|NA|TRBV25-1
CASSEEVRGTQYF
>TRBD1|TRBJ2-4|NA|TRBV6-6
CASSYSDRAKNIQYF
>TRBD1|TRBJ2-3|NA|TRBV4-2
CASSQRDRADTQYF
>NA|TRBJ2-7|once|TRBV28
CASSFAVWSYEQYF
>NA|TRBJ1-2|few|TRBV2
CASSGGVGHGYTF
>TRBD2|TRBJ2-4|NA|TRBV7-3
CASSSQPGTSGESIQYF
>TRBD2|TRBJ2-1|NA|TRBV7-3
CASSLIGGLAGYNEQFF
>NA|TRBJ1-1|NA|TRBV6-2/TRBV6-3
CASSYRDRNVNTEAFF
>NA|TRBJ2-7|few|TRBV14
CASSQLRYEQYF
>TRBD1|TRBJ1-2|NA|TRBV5-1
CASSHKSWTGGYGYTF
>TRBD1|TRBJ2-1|few|TRBV7-2
CASSPQGHEQFF
>NA|NA|NA|TRBV7-2
CASSFAGFYNEQFF
>NA|TRBJ2-6|many|TRBV4-3
CASSQNPTEANVLTF
>NA|NA|NA|TRBV5-1
CASSLGSSILIHEQYF
>TRBD1|TRBJ1-2|NA|TRBV18
CASSPLRDRVLLSYTF
>TRBD2|TRBJ2-7|NA|TRBV7-9
CASSDTTSGSGNEQYF
>TRBD2|TRBJ2-3|few|TRBV29-1
CSVELAGNTDTQYF
>TRBD2|TRBJ2-3|few|TRBV29-1
CSTDLAEGTDTQYF
>NA|TRBJ1-2|once|TRBV14
CASSQDWGTGYTF
>NA|TRBJ2-7|NA|TRBV20-1
CSAQRSLSSYEQYF
>NA|TRBJ2-5|NA|TRBV7-9
CASSDDSEETQYF
>TRBD1|TRBJ1-3|few|TRBV3-1
CASSQEGGWTGAGNTIYF
>NA|TRBJ2-7|NA|TRBV5-8
CASSQQGPVYEQYF
>NA|TRBJ2-7|NA|TRBV20-1
CSARTGLGGYEQYF